Ten or more counts support the clone carrying this T cell receptor (beta chain). The CDR3 loop spans 13 amino acids. Germline assignment: CDR1 DFQATT and CDR2 SNEGSKA (reference sequence). Trimming cost V 6 bases and J 5 bases; bases outside gene matches: 6. RNA transcripts served as the template for amplifying TCR beta CDR3 regions. TCR CDR3 underwent first-round RT-PCR with the HTBI primer set. TCRdb fed the multiplex PCR reads into MiXCR, producing one record per CDR3 protein. The table shows about 210,000 distinct CDR3 sequences, with approximately 16% occurring only once. The sample originates from a study of T cells in Graves' hyperthyroidism and ophthalmopathy.

Sample: blood. The chain employs TRBV20-1 and TRBJ2-5, with 10 bases that match TRBD1. This TCR derives from a man aged 35-49 years with Graves' hyperthyroidism. This CDR3 is CSAHWTGGETQYF. CDR3 bases: TGCAGTGCCCACTGGACAGGGGGGGAGACCCAGTACTTC.